This T cell receptor (beta chain) was captured by sequencing in a study of immune heterogeneity within non-small cell lung tumors. The overall study: Squamous cell carcinomas accounted for several of the tumors, non-squamous carcinomas for roughly 10, and 1 was not otherwise specified.

Template input, which was bulk tumor genomic DNA, totaled 600 ng per sample. Every primary tumor yielded several biopsies, spaced far apart, that were taken during surgery. Curative surgery was performed on patients who had untreated, newly diagnosed non-small cell lung cancer. CDR1 and CDR2 from the germline V gene are MGHRA and YSYEKL. This CDR3 region has 15 residues. Trimming removed 4 bases from V and 3 bases from J; junction bases left unmatched: 6. The TCR beta CDR3 region was amplified by multiplex PCR employing 32 V and 13 J primers. TCRdb reanalysed the multiplex PCR reads using MiXCR and keeps one entry per CDR3 protein. The table includes roughly 3,200 distinct CDR3 sequences, 20% to 25% detected once. This clonotype is categorized as medium-sized.

Input material: lung tumor tissue. This rearrangement joins TRBV4-1 to TRBJ2-3; 8 nucleotides agree with TRBD2. The origin of this receptor is a man between 60 and 75 years old with non-small cell lung cancer. CDR3 DNA sequence: TGCGCCAGCAGCCCCAGCGGGAGAGGGACAGATACGCAGTATTTT. This translates into CASSPSGRGTDTQYF.